Presented here are 3 T cell receptor beta chains from one specimen sequenced in a study of shared clonotypes between healthy human individuals (TCRdb year 2020). For the CD8 naive samples, CD45RO-negative cells were positively selected for CCR7, yielding a CD45RA+CCR7+ population from which TemRA cells were excluded. Receptor amplification or capture employed the immunoSEQ multiplex PCR assay. The source is immuneACCESS, and TCRdb retained only in-frame sequences with V and J called. Part of the clones is not carried over; for the studies checked, unresolved V genes explain less than half of this, and the remainder is unexplained. This sample gives some 2.1 million clones in total; just under 95% of them show up just once. The top ten clonotypes cover about 1.7% of the sample. What was sequenced was naive CD8+ T cells from PBMCs. In the paper's terms, the cell subset or site label means: CD45RA+CCR7+. The receptors here all came from a young man in good health. Some clones in this sample may be carry-over from other donors' samples.

Worth noting for this clone: This specimen includes other DNA sequences encoding the same CDR3. The chain couples TRBV7-9 to TRBJ2-7; D gene unclear. The germline V and J ends were trimmed by 1 base and 2 bases, with 3 bases remaining between them. The CDR3 spans 12 residues. Germline V lookup: CDR1 SEHNR, CDR2 FQNEAQ (reference sequence). CDR3 bases: TGTGCCAGCAGCTTAGACCCCTACGAGCAGTACTTC. This encodes CASSLDPYEQYF.

CDR3 DNA: TGTGCCAGCGGTAGCGGTCCAGGGGGCAATCAGCCCCAGCATTTT. The encoded protein is CASGSGPGGNQPQHF. V and J are TRBV27 and TRBJ1-5; possible D gene TRBD1, 6 bases. The CDR3 sequence is 15 residues long. Looked up from germline, CDR1 is MNHEY and CDR2 is SMNVEV (reference sequence). The V end lost 8 bases, the J end lost 2 bases, and 16 bases lay between the germline ends.

To note about this clone: This CDR3 is also generated by other DNA sequences in the sample. The CDR3 nucleotides read TGTGCCAGTAGCTCGACAGTGTCCTACGAGCAGTACTTC. Protein sequence: CASSSTVSYEQYF. The chain couples TRBV19 to TRBJ2-7; D may be TRBD1 (5 bases). The CDR3 runs to 13 residues. Trimming removed 6 bases from V and 1 base from J, with 10 bases in between. Germline CDR1 reads LNHDA; CDR2 reads SQIVND (reference sequence).